Each of the 16 T cell receptor beta chains below was sequenced from the same sample in a study of blood T cell repertoires in COVID-19. The protocol was immunoSEQ multiplex PCR, while the TCRdb copy is restricted to in-frame clones and leaves out a portion. The sample has some 130,000 clones; around 81% are singletons. Material: peripheral blood. These receptors originate from a human donor in a cohort sampled during active COVID-19.

The V and J genes are TRBV7-9 and TRBJ1-1; D is undetermined. The CDR3 sequence is 13 residues long. V lost 2 bases and J 0 bases, leaving 4 bases between the germline ends. The germline V gene has CDR1 SEHNR and CDR2 FQNEAQ (reference sequence). The chain's CDR3 is CASSLTLNTEAFF. CDR3 nucleotides: TGTGCCAGCAGCTTAACATTGAACACTGAAGCTTTCTTT.

The V call is TRBV5-4, the J call TRBJ2-3; 9 positions match TRBD1. The germline gives CDR1 SGHNT, CDR2 YYREEE (reference sequence). V lost 3 bases to trimming and J lost 4 bases; unmatched junction nucleotides: 6. CDR3 size: 15 residues. CDR3 DNA: TGTGCCAGCAGCTCCGGACAGGGGTTGGCAGATACGCAGTATTTT. Translation: CASSSGQGLADTQYF.

The rearrangement uses TRBV3-1 (or the pseudogene TRBV3-2) and TRBJ1-1; TRBD1 agrees at 9 bases. The CDR3 consists of 15 residues. Germline assignment: CDR1 LGHDT and CDR2 YNNKEL (reference sequence). V trimming: 2 bases; J trimming: 2 bases; junction bases outside the gene matches: 3. CDR3 in DNA: TGTGCCAGCAGCCAAACGACAGGGGGAAACACTGAAGCTTTCTTT. Its translation: CASSQTTGGNTEAFF.

This clone was recorded a few times. This sequence joins TRBV27 and TRBJ2-1, with TRBD2 matching over 11 bases. The V gene's germline CDR1 is MNHEY and CDR2 SMNVEV (reference sequence). The CDR3 length is 18 residues. J was trimmed by 4 bases and V by 3 bases; bases with no gene match: 11. The CDR3 region has the DNA TGTGCCAGCAGTTTGACTAGCGGGGAAAGTGAAAGGTACAATGAGCAGTTCTTC. Translation: CASSLTSGESERYNEQFF.

This clone came up a few times. The J gene is TRBJ1-6, the V gene TRBV30; D uncertain. Germline V gene sequence: CDR1 GTSNPN, CDR2 SVGIG (reference sequence). Trimming took 0 bases from V and 10 from J, leaving 19 bases between them. This CDR3 has 16 residues. The CDR3 is CAWSVPHGGSRSPLHF. CDR3 coding DNA: TGTGCCTGGAGTGTACCTCACGGAGGATCTAGGTCACCCCTCCACTTT.

J is TRBJ1-6 and V is TRBV11-1; 11 bases line up with TRBD1. V lost 5 bases to trimming and J lost 10 bases; unmatched junction nucleotides: 7. The CDR3 is 15 residues long. Germline V gene data show CDR1 as SGHAT and CDR2 as FQDESV (reference sequence). CDR3: CASSPEGTGGSPLHF. The CDR3 nucleotides are TGTGCCAGCAGCCCAGAAGGGACAGGGGGATCACCCCTCCACTTT. Based on the CDR3 plus reference TRBV11-1 and TRBJ1-6, the full variable domain is EAEVAQSPRYKITEKSQAVAFWCDPISGHATLYWYRQILGQGPELLVQFQDESVVDDSQLPKDRFSAERLKGVDSTLKIQPAELGDSAMYLCASSPEGTGGSPLHFGNGTRLTVT.

This sequence joins TRBV4-2 and TRBJ1-5; 7 bases map to TRBD1. Germline CDR1 reads LGHNA; CDR2 reads YNFKEQ. CDR3 length: 15 residues. The V and J ends lost 3 bases and 7 bases, in that order; junction bases with no gene match: 9. CDR3 DNA: TGTGCCAGCAGCCAGGACACAGGGGCCCACCAGCCCCAGCATTTT. It yields the protein CASSQDTGAHQPQHF.

The chain links TRBV3-1 (or the pseudogene TRBV3-2) to TRBJ2-5, with D maybe TRBD1 (5 bases). CDR1 and CDR2 from the germline V gene are LGHDT and YNNKEL (reference sequence). This CDR3 comprises 15 residues. Trimming removed 1 base from V and 5 bases from J, with 14 bases in between. CDR3: CASSQGFRAWETQYF. CDR3 coding DNA: TGTGCCAGCAGCCAAGGGTTCAGGGCGTGGGAGACCCAGTACTTC.

The J gene is TRBJ1-5, the V gene TRBV5-6, with 7 bases identical to TRBD1. Germline trimming cut 4 bases from V and 4 bases from J; bases unmatched to any gene: 8. Looked up from germline, CDR1 is SGHDT and CDR2 is YYEEEE. The CDR3 spans 15 residues. The CDR3 spells CASSGGTDLNQPQHF. The CDR3 coding sequence is TGTGCCAGCAGCGGCGGGACAGATCTTAATCAGCCCCAGCATTTT.

This chain links TRBV2 with TRBJ2-3; possibly TRBD2 for D (5 bases). The germline CDR1 and CDR2 sequences are SNHLY and FYNNEI. Trimming cost V 4 bases and J 0 bases, with 17 bases left between them. This CDR3 spans 17 amino acids. This CDR3 reads CASSVEGTSTSTDTQYF. The CDR3 DNA is TGTGCCAGCAGTGTTGAGGGAACATCCACTAGCACAGATACGCAGTATTTT.

The genes are TRBV30 and TRBJ2-7, with 9 positions matching TRBD1. V shed 3 bases and J 5 bases; nucleotides not matched to a gene: 5. The germline CDR1 and CDR2 sequences are GTSNPN and SVGIG (reference sequence). The CDR3 is made up of 13 amino acids. Here the CDR3 reads CAWRDRGPNEQYF. CDR3 DNA sequence: TGTGCCTGGAGGGACAGGGGTCCCAACGAGCAGTACTTC.

This clone was found a few times. The chain is built from TRBV6-5 and TRBJ2-6, with D perhaps TRBD1 (7 bases). V lost 1 base and J 2 bases, leaving 9 bases between the germline ends. The CDR3 contains 16 residues. Germline lookup yields CDR1 MNHEY and CDR2 SVGAGI. In DNA, the CDR3 is TGTGCCAGCAGTTACTTCAGGGGGGCTGGGGCCAACGTCCTGACTTTC. It is translated as CASSYFRGAGANVLTF.

The chain uses TRBV15 and TRBJ1-1; D gene uncertain. CDR3 length: 16 amino acids. Germline loops: CDR1 LNHNV, CDR2 YYDKDF (reference sequence). Trimming left V 0 bases short and J 0 bases short, with 11 bases between. CDR3 protein: CATSRDLSIMNTEAFF. The CDR3 nucleotides read TGTGCCACCAGCAGAGATCTTAGTATCATGAACACTGAAGCTTTCTTT. The full variable domain, completed using reference TRBV15 and TRBJ1-1, is DAMVIQNPRYQVTQFGKPVTLSCSQTLNHNVMYWYQQKSSQAPKLLFHYYDKDFNNEADTPDNFQSRRPNTSFCFLDIRSPGLGDTAMYLCATSRDLSIMNTEAFFGQGTRLTVV.

The chain combines TRBV13 with TRBJ2-3; D not certain. From germline, CDR1 is PRHDT and CDR2 FYEKMQ (reference sequence). Trimming pared 0 bases from V and 1 base from J, leaving 5 bases between. CDR3 length equals 14 residues. The DNA of the CDR3 is TGTGCCAGCAGCTTAGGCCGGGGCACAGATACGCAGTATTTT. It yields the protein CASSLGRGTDTQYF.

The chain combines TRBV28 with TRBJ2-7; 7 bases fit TRBD1. Trimming cost V 10 bases and J 1 base; bases outside gene matches: 4. Germline loops: CDR1 MDHEN, CDR2 SYDVKM. The CDR3 sequence is 12 residues long. The CDR3 bases are TGTGCCACTGTGACAGGGTCCTACGAGCAGTACTTC. Residues: CATVTGSYEQYF.

This chain links TRBV7-5 with TRBJ1-2; the D call in the table, TRBD1, was not verified against the DNA. TRBV7-5 is listed as a pseudogene. The CDR3 covers 16 residues. The CDR3 reads CARSPSPPGERYGYTF. The CDR3 region has the DNA TGTGCCAGAAGCCCTAGCCCCCCAGGGGAAAGATATGGCTACACCTTC.